Shown below are 13 T cell receptor beta chains from a single sample sequenced in a study of prognosis after radiotherapy for stage I lung cancer. TCR beta CDR3 amplification from genomic DNA was performed by two-round multiplex PCR. Every TRBV and TRBJ gene had its own specific primer in first-round PCR. Each CDR3 protein is one row after TCRdb ran MiXCR on the multiplex PCR reads. The repertoire holds about 20,000 distinct CDR3 sequences, with less than 50% as singletons. The source was PBMCs, collected before or after stereotactic body radiation therapy (not recorded which). Source of these receptors: a donor aged 50 or older with non-small cell lung cancer.

In its sample, this clonotype was seen many times. The chain is built from TRBV7-9 and TRBJ2-1, with 7 positions matching TRBD2. J was trimmed by 4 bases and V by 2 bases; bases with no gene match: 5. Germline CDR1 and CDR2: SEHNR and FQNEAQ (reference sequence). This CDR3 region has 15 residues. For the CDR3, the DNA is TGTGCCAGCAGCTTAAACCAGCGGGGTTACAATGAGCAGTTCTTC. This gives the protein CASSLNQRGYNEQFF.

This clonotype appeared many times. This chain joins TRBV2 and TRBJ1-5, with TRBD1 as a possible D gene (6 bases). Trimming pared 7 bases from V and 0 bases from J, leaving 13 bases between. The CDR3 extends over 15 amino acids. The germline CDR1 and CDR2 sequences are SNHLY and FYNNEI. This CDR3 is CASTGGHDSNQPQHF. The CDR3 DNA is TGTGCCAGCACGGGGGGACACGATAGCAATCAGCCCCAGCATTTT.

The chain has TRBV20-1 and TRBJ2-7; D may correspond to TRBD1 or TRBD2 (5 bases each). The CDR3 extends over 12 amino acids. The germline gives CDR1 DFQATT, CDR2 SNEGSKA (reference sequence). Between the trimmed V and J ends, which lost 6 bases and 5 bases, there was a span of 14 bases. The CDR3 here is CSATGTPDEQYF. CDR3 DNA sequence: TGCAGTGCAACCGGGACCCCGGACGAGCAGTACTTC.

This clonotype was counted ten times or more. This chain joins TRBV11-2 and TRBJ2-7; D could derive from TRBD1 or TRBD2 (5 bases each). CDR1 is SGHAT and CDR2 is FQNNGV in the germline V gene. Trimming removed 5 bases at V and 0 bases at J, with 14 bases between. The CDR3 runs to 15 residues. The CDR3 nucleotides are TGTGCCAGCAGCGTGGGTTGGGGGAGCTCCTACGAGCAGTACTTC. Translated: CASSVGWGSSYEQYF.

The rearrangement uses TRBV6-1 and TRBJ2-3; 15 nucleotides match TRBD2. The CDR3 runs to 19 residues. V was clipped by 7 bases and J by 2 bases; unmatched bases: 13. The germline CDR1 and CDR2 sequences are MNHNS and SASEGT. CDR3 loop: CASKPEPRTSGRATDTQYF. CDR3 sequence (DNA): TGTGCCAGCAAACCAGAACCGAGGACTAGCGGGAGGGCCACAGATACGCAGTATTTT.

The genes are TRBV6-2 or TRBV6-3 and TRBJ1-1; tentatively, D is TRBD1 (6 bases). The V gene lost 7 bases and the J gene lost 1 base, with 22 bases spanning the gap. The CDR3 covers 17 residues. Looked up from germline, CDR1 is MNHEY and CDR2 is SVGEGT. DNA for the CDR3: TGTGCCAGCATCCGAGTCCCGGTACAGGGATGGAACACTGAAGCTTTCTTT. Translated: CASIRVPVQGWNTEAFF.

This clonotype was seen repeatedly, ten times or more. The chain carries TRBV5-1 and TRBJ2-6, with D possibly TRBD2 on 6 matching bases. Trimming pared 0 bases from V and 0 bases from J, leaving 16 bases between. Germline loops: CDR1 SGHRS, CDR2 YFSETQ. The CDR3 covers 19 residues. CDR3 amino acids: CASSLAAGAGPSGANVLTF. The CDR3 region has the DNA TGCGCCAGCAGCTTGGCCGCTGGAGCGGGCCCCTCTGGGGCCAACGTCCTGACTTTC.

In its sample, this clonotype was seen many times. V and J are TRBV12-5 and TRBJ2-2; either TRBD1 or TRBD2 may fit D (6 bases each). V dropped 7 bases and J dropped 0 bases, with 9 bases sitting between them. This CDR3 region has 14 residues. Germline assignment: CDR1 LGHNT and CDR2 FRNRAP. CDR3 DNA: TGTGCTAGTGCGGGGGCCGCGAACACCGGGGAGCTGTTTTTT. Translation: CASAGAANTGELFF.

The chain joins TRBV7-9 to TRBJ1-2; perhaps TRBD1 as D (6 bases). The ends were cut back, 1 base at V and 11 bases at J, with 14 bases in the middle. Germline CDR1 SEHNR, CDR2 FQNEAQ (reference sequence). The CDR3 has 13 residues. CDR3 protein: CASSLDPHREYTF. CDR3 coding DNA: TGTGCCAGCAGCTTAGATCCTCACAGGGAGTACACCTTC.

The table lists this clonotype with many counts. The V and J genes are TRBV20-1 and TRBJ2-7; D could derive from TRBD1 or TRBD2 (5 bases each). Deletions cut 1 base from V and 0 bases from J, with 10 bases between. Germline V gene lookup returns CDR1 DFQATT and CDR2 SNEGSKA (reference sequence). The CDR3 loop spans 14 amino acids. The CDR3, as DNA: TGCAGTGCTAGAGGACAGAGGGTCTCCTACGAGCAGTACTTC. Amino acid sequence: CSARGQRVSYEQYF.

V and J are TRBV29-1 and TRBJ2-7, with 8 nucleotides matching TRBD1. Per germline, CDR1 SQVTM and CDR2 ANQGSEA. The CDR3 runs to 13 residues. J was trimmed by 8 bases and V by 6 bases; bases with no gene match: 12. The CDR3 nucleotides read TGCAGCGTATCCGGGACAGGTTCGCCCAAGCAGTACTTC. Translating it yields CSVSGTGSPKQYF.

About this clonotype: A read error is possible here, since a much larger clone lies one base away. CDR3 nucleotide sequence: TGCAGTGCTTCCTTGGGGTGGGATACCCAGTACTTC. Translated, it gives CSASLGWDTQYF. The chain is built from TRBV20-1 and TRBJ2-7; D unresolved. In germline, CDR1 is DFQATT, CDR2 SNEGSKA (reference sequence). This CDR3 comprises 12 residues. Trimming shortened V by 5 bases and J by 10 bases, and 18 bases separated the two germline ends.

This clonotype was counted ten times or more. V and J are TRBV20-1 and TRBJ1-2; no clear D. Germline V gene data show CDR1 as DFQATT and CDR2 as SNEGSKA (reference sequence). CDR3 size: 14 residues. V shed 2 bases and J shed 2 bases, with 12 bases lying between them. The CDR3 DNA sequence: TGCAGTGCTAGAACCCGACAAGGAAACTATGGCTACACCTTC. Encoded protein: CSARTRQGNYGYTF.